This note documents a single T cell receptor beta chain sequence. Antigen unknown. This record belongs to a study of shared clonotypes between healthy human individuals. Study overall: Donors had three CD4 naive, three CD4 memory, two CD8 naive and one CD8 memory plate apiece.

Only Caucasian adults living in Nashville, Tennessee made up the donor group. Germline-derived CDR1 and CDR2 are SGHDT and YYEEEE. This CDR3 is 15 amino acids long. Trimming stripped 0 bases from V and 5 bases from J, with 13 bases between. Authors' data handling: In the immunoSEQ data, sequences were junction-only and lacked quality scores, so filtering differed. This table comes from immunoSEQ multiplex PCR, and its TCRdb copy is limited to in-frame clones, with some not included. That table supplies the V and J calls and clone size; D and trimming were determined from the DNA. Here the sample spans over 95,000 clones, 68% being singletons. The study, taken as a whole, reports: Unshared clonotypes carried lower generation probabilities than those common to all four donors.

The sequence was obtained from a woman in her twenties or thirties in good health. The J gene is TRBJ2-3, the V gene TRBV5-6, with D tentatively TRBD2 (5 bases). Sequencing was performed on memory CD8+ T cells sorted from blood. Subset defined: CD45RO+ cells pooled with CCR7-negative TemRA cells. CDR3 sequence: CASSLEVGEEDTQYF. In nucleotides, the CDR3 is TGTGCCAGCAGCTTGGAGGTGGGAGAAGAAGATACGCAGTATTTT.